This TCR beta chain was sequenced during a study of regulatory T cells in long-lasting Graves disease. Time point: newly diagnosed GD, antithyroid drugs for less than 3 months. Preparation of the TCR library used RNA extracted from PBMCs. V lost 6 bases to trimming and J lost 1 base; unmatched junction nucleotides: 20. Germline V gene data show CDR1 as MDHEN and CDR2 as SYDVKM. The CDR3 has 19 residues. This clonotype was seen at least ten times. Construction of TCR beta libraries relied on iRepertoire HTBI primers and on Arm-PCR targeting CDR3 regions. Each CDR3 protein is one row after TCRdb ran MiXCR on the multiplex PCR reads. The sample includes about 620,000 distinct CDR3 sequences, roughly 15% seen only once; the top ten take approximately 20%. Separately, the same data were catalogued under a study of T cells in Graves' hyperthyroidism and ophthalmopathy.

The V and J genes are TRBV28 and TRBJ2-7; 8 bases line up with TRBD1. The sequence was collected from a woman in her 30s with Graves disease. The sample consisted of peripheral blood mononuclear cells (PBMCs), taken at new diagnosis, from a patient treated with antithyroid drugs. DNA of the CDR3: TGTGCCAGCAGCCTAACTTTGGGCAGGGGGCCTCGTATATCCTACGAGCAGTACTTC. It specifies CASSLTLGRGPRISYEQYF. The full variable domain, with the rest looked up from reference TRBV28 and TRBJ2-7, is DVKVTQSSRYLVKRTGEKVFLECVQDMDHENMFWYRQDPGLGLRLIYFSYDVKMKEKGDIPEGYSVSREKKERFSLILESASTNQTSMYLCASSLTLGRGPRISYEQYFGPGTRLTVT.